Listed below are T cell receptor beta chains from one sample, sequenced in a study of blood T cell repertoires in COVID-19. The data were produced by immunoSEQ multiplex PCR, yet TCRdb's version contains in-frame clones alone and is incomplete. Among tens of thousands of clones listed, roughly 87% were seen once. Sequenced input: peripheral blood. Receptors originate from a woman of 80 years or more with acute or convalescent COVID-19. CDR3s include the opening cysteine and the closing phenylalanine or tryptophan. Each record gives: J gene, D gene, clone size, V gene, CDR3 DNA, CDR3 protein. A D gene is named only where the DNA matches it firmly. Not every row has a clone size; where given, it reads once, few, many or a size class.

J gene: TRBJ1-2
D gene: TRBD1
clone size: few
V gene: TRBV4-2
CDR3 DNA: TGTGCCAGCAGCCAACCGACAGGGAACTATGGCTACACCTTC
CDR3 protein: CASSQPTGNYGYTF

J gene: TRBJ1-1
D gene: TRBD1
clone size: NA
V gene: TRBV15
CDR3 DNA: TGTGCCACCAGCAGAGCAGGGGGCACTGAAGCTTTCTTT
CDR3 protein: CATSRAGGTEAFF

J gene: TRBJ1-1
D gene: TRBD1
clone size: NA
V gene: TRBV28
CDR3 DNA: TGTGCCAGCACCACCGGACAGGTGGGAGGATTCTTT
CDR3 protein: CASTTGQVGGFF

J gene: TRBJ2-3
D gene: TRBD2
clone size: NA
V gene: TRBV27
CDR3 DNA: TGTGCCAGCACCAAAGGGGCTAGCGGGAATACGCAGTATTTT
CDR3 protein: CASTKGASGNTQYF

J gene: TRBJ1-4
D gene: TRBD1
clone size: NA
V gene: TRBV5-1
CDR3 DNA: TGCGCCAGCAGCCCCGGCGGGACAGGGGTTGAAAAACTGTTTTTT
CDR3 protein: CASSPGGTGVEKLFF

J gene: TRBJ2-5
D gene: TRBD2
clone size: NA
V gene: TRBV27
CDR3 DNA: TGTGCCAGCAGACTAGCGGGGGCCAACCAAGAGACCCAGTACTTC
CDR3 protein: CASRLAGANQETQYF

J gene: TRBJ1-1
D gene: NA
clone size: NA
V gene: TRBV20-1
CDR3 DNA: TGCTATATTAGCCCTGAGGGAGCTTTCTTT
CDR3 protein: CYISPEGAFF

J gene: TRBJ2-1
D gene: TRBD2
clone size: NA
V gene: TRBV3-1/TRBV3-2
CDR3 DNA: TGTGCCAGCAGGGGGCCCCCGCCGGGGGGTGAGCAGTTCTTC
CDR3 protein: CASRGPPPGGEQFF

J gene: TRBJ2-1
D gene: NA
clone size: NA
V gene: TRBV4-1
CDR3 DNA: TGCGCCAGCAGCCAGAGTAATGAGCAGTTCTTC
CDR3 protein: CASSQSNEQFF

J gene: TRBJ2-2
D gene: NA
clone size: NA
V gene: TRBV11-1
CDR3 DNA: TGTGCCAGCAGCTTAGACAGGGACACCGGGGAGCTGTTTTTT
CDR3 protein: CASSLDRDTGELFF

J gene: TRBJ1-1
D gene: NA
clone size: few
V gene: TRBV19
CDR3 DNA: TGTGCCAGTAGTAGCGCGGGGTTCACTGAAGCTTTCTTT
CDR3 protein: CASSSAGFTEAFF

J gene: TRBJ2-2
D gene: TRBD1
clone size: NA
V gene: TRBV3-1/TRBV3-2
CDR3 DNA: TGTGCCAGCAGCCCTCCCGGGACAGGATGGGCCGGGGAGCTGTTTTTT
CDR3 protein: CASSPPGTGWAGELFF

J gene: TRBJ2-5
D gene: TRBD2
clone size: NA
V gene: TRBV5-8
CDR3 DNA: TGTGCCAGCAGCGCCGGGACTAGCGGGGGGCCCCACGGAGAGACCCAGTACTTC
CDR3 protein: CASSAGTSGGPHGETQYF

J gene: TRBJ1-5
D gene: TRBD1
clone size: few
V gene: TRBV6-2/TRBV6-3
CDR3 DNA: TGTGCCAGCAGTTCTGATCAGGGGGAACTACAGCCCCAGCATTTT
CDR3 protein: CASSSDQGELQPQHF

J gene: TRBJ2-2
D gene: NA
clone size: NA
V gene: TRBV7-7
CDR3 DNA: TGTGCTAGCAGCTTAGCAACACCAGGAACCGGGGAGCTGTTTTTT
CDR3 protein: CASSLATPGTGELFF

J gene: TRBJ2-3
D gene: TRBD1
clone size: NA
V gene: TRBV28
CDR3 DNA: TGTGCCAGCAGTTTAGCACGGGACAGGGGGTATCAGGATACGCAGTATTTT
CDR3 protein: CASSLARDRGYQDTQYF

J gene: TRBJ1-4
D gene: TRBD1
clone size: NA
V gene: TRBV6-5
CDR3 DNA: TGTGCCAGCAGGCAGACAGGGGGTGAAAAACTGTTTTTT
CDR3 protein: CASRQTGGEKLFF

J gene: TRBJ1-1
D gene: NA
clone size: NA
V gene: TRBV15
CDR3 DNA: TGTGCCACCAGCAGATCGAACAGCATGAACACTGAAGCTTTCTTT
CDR3 protein: CATSRSNSMNTEAFF

J gene: TRBJ1-1
D gene: TRBD1
clone size: NA
V gene: TRBV7-4
CDR3 DNA: TGTGCCAGCAGCTTCAGGGGGCGCGTAACCGTTGAAGCTTTCTTT
CDR3 protein: CASSFRGRVTVEAFF

J gene: TRBJ1-5
D gene: NA
clone size: NA
V gene: TRBV19
CDR3 DNA: TGTGCCAGTAGCTCCCGGGGTGTATGGCCCCAGCATTTT
CDR3 protein: CASSSRGVWPQHF

J gene: TRBJ2-4
D gene: NA
clone size: NA
V gene: TRBV5-6
CDR3 DNA: TGTGCCAGCAGCTTTTACACCTCCAGGGACAAAAACATTCAGTACTTC
CDR3 protein: CASSFYTSRDKNIQYF

J gene: TRBJ1-1
D gene: NA
clone size: NA
V gene: TRBV9
CDR3 DNA: TGTGCCAGCAGCGTAGCTGGGCGGGGGAACACTGAAGCTTTCTTT
CDR3 protein: CASSVAGRGNTEAFF

J gene: TRBJ2-1
D gene: TRBD2
clone size: NA
V gene: TRBV3-1/TRBV3-2
CDR3 DNA: TGTGCCAGCAACCTGCGGGGGGGCGAGGGGAATGAGCAGTTCTTC
CDR3 protein: CASNLRGGEGNEQFF

J gene: TRBJ1-2
D gene: TRBD1
clone size: NA
V gene: TRBV29-1
CDR3 DNA: TGCAGCGTAGGCAGGGGGCTCGCTAAACATACCGTCTTC
CDR3 protein: CSVGRGLAKHTVF

J gene: TRBJ1-2
D gene: NA
clone size: NA
V gene: TRBV30
CDR3 DNA: TGTGCCTGGAGTCACCCTGGCAGTAACTATGGCTACACCTTC
CDR3 protein: CAWSHPGSNYGYTF

J gene: TRBJ2-7
D gene: NA
clone size: NA
V gene: TRBV19
CDR3 DNA: TGTGCCAGTAGTTTGAGGGTTTCGTACGAGCAGTACTTC
CDR3 protein: CASSLRVSYEQYF

J gene: TRBJ2-5
D gene: NA
clone size: NA
V gene: TRBV3-1/TRBV3-2
CDR3 DNA: TGTGCCAGCAGAAAGGCGGGTAGAGAGACCCAGTACTTC
CDR3 protein: CASRKAGRETQYF

J gene: TRBJ2-5
D gene: TRBD1
clone size: NA
V gene: TRBV14
CDR3 DNA: TGTGCCAGCAGACCCGGGACAGGGGAAGAGACCCAGTACTTC
CDR3 protein: CASRPGTGEETQYF

J gene: TRBJ2-7
D gene: NA
clone size: once
V gene: TRBV20-1
CDR3 DNA: TGCAGTGCTAGACCCGTGGCCGAGCAGTACTTC
CDR3 protein: CSARPVAEQYF

J gene: TRBJ2-1
D gene: NA
clone size: NA
V gene: TRBV10-2
CDR3 DNA: TGCGCCAGCAGCCTCTCCTACAATGAGCAGTTCTTC
CDR3 protein: CASSLSYNEQFF

J gene: TRBJ2-3
D gene: TRBD2
clone size: NA
V gene: TRBV6-6
CDR3 DNA: TGTGCCAGCAGTTGGCCAGCGGGGGGGCCCACAGATACGCAGTATTTT
CDR3 protein: CASSWPAGGPTDTQYF